This T cell receptor (beta chain) was captured in a study of identical twins. Notes on the study in general: Clonotypes of the beta chain that were abundant in cord blood carried fewer insertions (memory repertoires showed none).

V trimming: 0 bases; J trimming: 6 bases; junction bases outside the gene matches: 5. CDR1 MGHRA and CDR2 YSYEKL come from the germline V gene. This CDR3 comprises 14 residues. TCRdb re-called the 5' RACE reads through MiXCR, storing one row per CDR3 protein. This sample carries 690,000 or so distinct CDR3 sequences, 5.5% to 7.5% of them seen once, and the ten largest clones take about 2%. In the case of this clonotype: Its antigen is unidentified.

This clonotype originated in a man younger than 30 in good health. Specimen: naive T cells sorted from blood. V usage is TRBV4-1 and J usage is TRBJ2-7, with 7 bases aligning to TRBD2. The CDR3: CASSQDPGRGEQYV. CDR3 bases: TGCGCCAGCAGCCAAGACCCAGGGAGGGGCGAGCAGTACGTC.